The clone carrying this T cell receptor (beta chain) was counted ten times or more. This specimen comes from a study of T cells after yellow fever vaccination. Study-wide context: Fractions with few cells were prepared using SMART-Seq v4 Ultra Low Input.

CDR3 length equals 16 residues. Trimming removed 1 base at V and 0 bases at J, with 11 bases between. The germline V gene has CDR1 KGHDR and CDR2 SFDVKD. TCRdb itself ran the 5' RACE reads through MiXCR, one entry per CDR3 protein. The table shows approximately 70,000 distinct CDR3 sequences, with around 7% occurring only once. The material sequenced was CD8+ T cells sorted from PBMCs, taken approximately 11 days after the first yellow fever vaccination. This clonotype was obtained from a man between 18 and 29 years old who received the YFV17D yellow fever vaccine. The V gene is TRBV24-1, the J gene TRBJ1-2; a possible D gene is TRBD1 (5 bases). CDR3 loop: CATSDLSDRTNYGYTF. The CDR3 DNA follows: TGTGCCACCAGTGATTTAAGCGACAGAACTAACTATGGCTACACCTTC.